Listed here are 22 T cell receptor beta chains from one sample, sequenced in a study of blood T cell repertoires in COVID-19. The protocol was immunoSEQ multiplex PCR, while the TCRdb copy is restricted to in-frame clones and leaves out a portion. In the table there are about 270,000 clones, less than 90% of which are singletons. The sample comprised peripheral blood. These TCRs come from a man aged 55 to 70 who had recovered from COVID-19.

J is TRBJ2-3 and V is TRBV5-6; tentatively, D is TRBD1 (6 bases). This CDR3 region has 16 residues. Per germline, CDR1 SGHDT and CDR2 YYEEEE. V shed 4 bases and J shed 0 bases, with 15 bases lying between them. In DNA form, the CDR3 reads TGTGCCAGCAGCGTCACCACAGGGTCTAGCACAGATACGCAGTATTTT. Its protein is CASSVTTGSSTDTQYF.

To note about this clone: The sample has other DNA sequences that encode this CDR3 too. The rearrangement joins TRBV5-1 to TRBJ2-7; TRBD1 matches 8 bases. The CDR3 loop spans 13 amino acids. The germline gives CDR1 SGHRS, CDR2 YFSETQ. V trimming: 2 bases; J trimming: 4 bases; junction bases outside the gene matches: 2. The CDR3 protein is CASSFTGGYEQYF. Written as DNA, the CDR3 is TGCGCCAGCAGCTTTACAGGGGGATACGAGCAGTACTTC. The entire variable domain, with the rest obtained from reference TRBV5-1 and TRBJ2-7, is as follows: KAGVTQTPRYLIKTRGQQVTLSCSPISGHRSVSWYQQTPGQGLQFLFEYFSETQRNKGNFPGRFSGRQFSNSRSEMNVSTLELGDSALYLCASSFTGGYEQYFGPGTRLTVT.

V gene TRBV7-2 combines with J gene TRBJ2-1; TRBD2 agrees at 7 bases. The CDR3 covers 16 residues. Trimming took 1 base from V and 10 from J; bases not matched to a gene: 13. Germline CDR1 SGHTA, CDR2 FQGNSA. The CDR3 sequence: CASSLELAGVRREQFF. The CDR3 bases are TGTGCCAGCAGCTTAGAATTGGCGGGGGTACGTCGGGAGCAGTTCTTC. The whole variable domain, filled in from reference TRBV7-2 and TRBJ2-1, reads GAGVSQSPSNKVTEKGKDVELRCDPISGHTALYWYRQSLGQGLEFLIYFQGNSAPDKSGLPSDRFSAERTGGSVSTLTIQRTQQEDSAVYLCASSLELAGVRREQFFGPGTRLTVL.

The chain couples TRBV19 to TRBJ2-3, with a possible D match to TRBD2 (7 bases). This CDR3 is built from 14 residues. CDR1 LNHDA and CDR2 SQIVND come from the germline V gene (reference sequence). The V gene lost 4 bases and the J gene lost 8 bases, with 16 bases spanning the gap. This CDR3 is CASSRQGGDRTQYF. DNA for the CDR3: TGTGCCAGTAGTAGACAAGGGGGGGACCGTACGCAGTATTTT.

The chain has TRBV3-1 (or the pseudogene TRBV3-2) and TRBJ1-3, with 8 bases that match TRBD1. With V trimmed by 9 bases and J by 3 bases, 1 base remained unmatched. The CDR3 loop spans 12 amino acids. Germline-derived CDR1 and CDR2 are LGHDT and YNNKEL (reference sequence). The CDR3, as DNA: TGTGCCAGTACAGGGGGTGGAAACACCATATATTTT. This codes for CASTGGGNTIYF.

This chain uses TRBV5-4 with TRBJ1-4, with 8 bases matching TRBD1. Germline CDR1 SGHNT, CDR2 YYREEE (reference sequence). The CDR3 spans 15 residues. J lost 7 bases, V lost 4 bases, and 9 bases had no gene match. The CDR3 sequence is CASSGRGQDSEKLFF. For the CDR3, the DNA is TGTGCCAGCAGCGGAAGGGGACAGGATTCTGAAAAACTGTTTTTT.

The genes are TRBV7-3 and TRBJ1-4; TRBD1 might be the D (6 bases). V lost 1 base and J 3 bases, leaving 9 bases between the germline ends. CDR3 size: 15 residues. Germline CDR1 and CDR2: SGHTA and FQGTGA. The CDR3 region is CASSLKGGSNEKLFF. As DNA, the CDR3 is TGTGCCAGCAGCTTAAAAGGGGGATCTAATGAAAAACTGTTTTTT.

This chain joins TRBV3-1 (or the pseudogene TRBV3-2) and TRBJ2-1; D remains unclear. CDR1 is LGHDT, CDR2 YNNKEL, per germline (reference sequence). The CDR3 covers 15 residues. The V end was cut by 0 bases, the J end by 8 bases, with 14 bases between. In DNA form, the CDR3 reads TGTGCCAGCAGCCAAGATCCCACAGTTCGATATGAGCAGTTCTTC. This codes for CASSQDPTVRYEQFF.

The rearrangement links TRBV5-4 to TRBJ2-7; 10 nucleotides match TRBD2. Per the germline V gene, CDR1 is SGHNT and CDR2 is YYREEE (reference sequence). The J segment lost 0 bases and the V segment lost 3 bases, leaving 6 bases of the junction unmatched. The CDR3 totals 16 residues. The CDR3, as DNA: TGTGCCAGCAGCTGGGGCCCTAGCGGGGGCTCCTACGAGCAGTACTTC. Protein product: CASSWGPSGGSYEQYF.

The chain has TRBV6-5 and TRBJ1-2; D is perhaps TRBD1 (6 bases). CDR1 MNHEY and CDR2 SVGAGI come from the germline V gene. Trimming took off 1 base at V and 7 bases at J, with 13 bases between the two ends. The CDR3 covers 14 residues. The CDR3 here is CASSYWQGRAGYTF. The DNA of the CDR3 is TGTGCCAGCAGTTACTGGCAGGGGCGAGCTGGCTACACCTTC.

The chain is built from TRBV19 and TRBJ2-1; 11 positions agree with TRBD2. The germline V gene has CDR1 LNHDA and CDR2 SQIVND (reference sequence). The CDR3 is made up of 16 amino acids. The J segment lost 0 bases and the V segment lost 9 bases, leaving 7 bases of the junction unmatched. CDR3: CASSPTSGVSYNEQFF. The CDR3 DNA is TGTGCCAGCAGTCCGACTAGCGGGGTCTCCTACAATGAGCAGTTCTTC.

The chain recombines TRBV19 with TRBJ1-2, with TRBD1 as a possible D gene (5 bases). CDR3 size: 15 residues. Trimming cost V 7 bases and J 1 base, with 16 bases left between them. Germline values: CDR1 LNHDA, CDR2 SQIVND (reference sequence). CDR3: CASTPRWGGNYGYTF. The CDR3 DNA reads TGTGCCAGTACCCCTAGGTGGGGGGGTAACTATGGCTACACCTTC.

The V gene is TRBV6-5, the J gene TRBJ2-3; TRBD2 aligns across 11 bases. CDR1 is MNHEY and CDR2 is SVGAGI in the germline V gene. V was clipped by 8 bases and J by 6 bases; unmatched bases: 7. The CDR3 spans 14 residues. The chain's CDR3 is CASCSGGARDTQYF. Here the CDR3 DNA reads TGTGCCAGCTGTAGCGGGGGGGCCCGGGATACGCAGTATTTT.

This chain links TRBV12-5 with TRBJ1-5; TRBD1 matches 8 bases. The germline gives CDR1 LGHNT, CDR2 FRNRAP. With 1 base clipped from V and 7 bases from J, the junction kept 6 bases outside the gene matches. This CDR3 has 15 amino acids. CDR3 in amino acids: CASGLADRGGQPQHF. CDR3 coding DNA: TGTGCTAGTGGTTTGGCAGACAGGGGTGGGCAGCCCCAGCATTTT.

The J gene is TRBJ1-5, the V gene TRBV10-1; perhaps TRBD1 as D (5 bases). Trimming removed 4 bases from V and 7 bases from J, with 14 bases in between. This CDR3 has 14 residues. Germline CDR1 WNHNN, CDR2 SYGVQD (reference sequence). CDR3 coding DNA: TGCGCCAGCAGTGTGACAGAGCCGGACCAGCCCCAGCATTTT. This gives the protein CASSVTEPDQPQHF.

This clone occurred a few times. The chain uses TRBV7-2 and TRBJ2-7; 9 nucleotides align to TRBD2. Germline CDR1 and CDR2: SGHTA and FQGNSA. The CDR3 covers 14 residues. Trimming at V came to 1 base and at J to 9 bases, leaving 7 bases not matched to a gene. CDR3 protein: CASSLGPGGGAQYF. The CDR3 DNA is TGTGCCAGCAGCTTAGGTCCTGGCGGGGGGGCGCAGTACTTC.

The V call is TRBV6-5, the J call TRBJ2-1; 10 nucleotides line up with TRBD2. Germline V lookup: CDR1 MNHEY, CDR2 SVGAGI. With 3 bases clipped from V and 7 bases from J, the junction kept 6 bases outside the gene matches. The CDR3 covers 15 residues. The CDR3 nucleotides are TGTGCCAGCAGTTATAAACTAGCGGGGTTGAATGAGCAGTTCTTC. Protein product: CASSYKLAGLNEQFF.

The chain links TRBV27 to TRBJ1-2; TRBD1 aligns across 8 bases. The CDR3 extends over 15 amino acids. From germline, CDR1 is MNHEY and CDR2 SMNVEV (reference sequence). The J segment lost 2 bases and the V segment lost 6 bases, leaving 8 bases of the junction unmatched. Here the CDR3 reads CASRLTGALNYGYTF. The CDR3 bases are TGTGCCAGCAGGCTGACAGGGGCGTTGAACTATGGCTACACCTTC.

The chain combines TRBV18 with TRBJ2-1; TRBD2 agrees at 9 bases. V was clipped by 1 base and J by 9 bases; unmatched bases: 13. The CDR3 has 17 amino acids. Germline-derived CDR1 and CDR2 are KGHSH and LQKENI. This chain's CDR3 is CASSPLPAGGQFAEQFF. The CDR3 DNA is TGTGCCAGCTCACCACTCCCCGCGGGGGGGCAGTTTGCTGAGCAGTTCTTC.

The J gene is TRBJ2-2, the V gene TRBV6-5; TRBD1 agrees at 10 bases. V gave up 6 bases and J gave up 6 bases; unmatched junction bases: 4. CDR1 MNHEY and CDR2 SVGAGI come from the germline V gene. The CDR3 is 14 residues long. The CDR3 protein is CASRKTGGPGELFF. CDR3 in DNA: TGTGCCAGCAGAAAGACAGGGGGCCCCGGGGAGCTGTTTTTT.

The chain uses TRBV5-6 and TRBJ1-5, with D tentatively TRBD1 (6 bases). Germline V CDR1 and CDR2: SGHDT, YYEEEE. V was pared by 0 bases and J by 12 bases, with 10 bases between. CDR3 length: 12 amino acids. Here the CDR3 reads CASSLATGIQHF. CDR3 in DNA: TGTGCCAGCAGCTTGGCGACAGGAATCCAGCATTTT.

V and J are TRBV5-1 and TRBJ2-1; 9 bases align to TRBD2. Trimming at V came to 3 bases and at J to 8 bases, leaving 12 bases not matched to a gene. This CDR3 contains 16 residues. Germline V lookup: CDR1 SGHRS, CDR2 YFSETQ. CDR3 DNA: TGCGCCAGCAGCTACCTGCCTAGCGGGGACGACGATGAGCAGTTCTTC. This encodes CASSYLPSGDDDEQFF.